These T cell receptor beta chains were read from a single sample in a study of human T cells and chemical hapten exposure. In TCRdb, the RACE reads were re-called with MiXCR into one record per CDR3 protein. The sample has around 100,000 distinct CDR3 sequences, around 10% seen once. The sequences come from whole blood, collected in connection with sensitization to the hapten diphenylcyclopropenone (DPC). The receptors were sampled from a woman in her thirties or forties with alopecia areata. Some clones in this sample may be carry-over from other donors' samples. CDR3s include the opening cysteine and the closing phenylalanine or tryptophan. The order of the fields is clone size, D gene, V gene, J gene, CDR3 DNA, CDR3 protein. D genes are given only for firm matches. A clone size is listed for some rows: how often the clone was seen (once, few, many), or a class if it is expanded.

clone size: many
D gene: NA
V gene: TRBV9
J gene: TRBJ1-5
CDR3 DNA: TGTGCCAGCAGCGTAGTAGGTGATCAGCCCCAGCATTTT
CDR3 protein: CASSVVGDQPQHF

clone size: NA
D gene: NA
V gene: TRBV4-3
J gene: TRBJ1-2
CDR3 DNA: TGCGCCAGCAGCCAAGAAACACAAAGCTATGGCTACACCTTC
CDR3 protein: CASSQETQSYGYTF

clone size: NA
D gene: TRBD2
V gene: TRBV20-1
J gene: TRBJ2-1
CDR3 DNA: TGCAGTGCTAGACGGCTAGCGGGCTACAATGAGCAGTTCTTC
CDR3 protein: CSARRLAGYNEQFF

clone size: few
D gene: NA
V gene: TRBV6-5
J gene: TRBJ1-6
CDR3 DNA: TGTGCCAGCAGTTACGGGTACAGCTCACCCCTCCACTTT
CDR3 protein: CASSYGYSSPLHF

clone size: NA
D gene: NA
V gene: TRBV7-9
J gene: TRBJ2-1
CDR3 DNA: TGTGCCAGCAGCTCTCCTAGCGCCACCCTCGCCGGATACAATGAGCAGTTCTTC
CDR3 protein: CASSSPSATLAGYNEQFF

clone size: few
D gene: NA
V gene: TRBV28
J gene: TRBJ2-7
CDR3 DNA: TGTGCCACCCGGACTAAGTCGTACGAGCAGTACTTC
CDR3 protein: CATRTKSYEQYF

clone size: many
D gene: NA
V gene: TRBV29-1
J gene: TRBJ1-3
CDR3 DNA: TGCAGCGTCGGGACCCTGGGAAACACCATATATTTT
CDR3 protein: CSVGTLGNTIYF

clone size: many
D gene: TRBD2
V gene: TRBV4-2
J gene: TRBJ2-3
CDR3 DNA: TGTGCCAGCAGCCAGACTAGCGGGGGAGTCGGAGATACGCAGTATTTT
CDR3 protein: CASSQTSGGVGDTQYF

clone size: few
D gene: TRBD2
V gene: TRBV28
J gene: TRBJ2-1
CDR3 DNA: TGTGCCTCTGTCGGGGCGGGAGGGCCCCACAATGAGCAGTTCTTC
CDR3 protein: CASVGAGGPHNEQFF

clone size: few
D gene: NA
V gene: TRBV5-1
J gene: TRBJ2-5
CDR3 DNA: TGCGCCAGCAGCTCCCGCGGCAGGGCGAGCCTTAGCCAAGAGACCCAGTACTTC
CDR3 protein: CASSSRGRASLSQETQYF

clone size: few
D gene: TRBD1
V gene: TRBV2
J gene: TRBJ1-5
CDR3 DNA: TGTGCCAGCGTAGACAGGGCAAATCAGCCCCAGCATTTT
CDR3 protein: CASVDRANQPQHF

clone size: many
D gene: TRBD2
V gene: TRBV24-1
J gene: TRBJ2-2
CDR3 DNA: TGTGCCACCAGTGGATATGATAGCGGGAGGCCCACCGGGGAGCTGTTTTTT
CDR3 protein: CATSGYDSGRPTGELFF

clone size: few
D gene: TRBD2
V gene: TRBV6-1
J gene: TRBJ2-3
CDR3 DNA: TGTGCCAGCATGGGGACTAGCGGGGGTCGCACAGATACGCAGTATTTT
CDR3 protein: CASMGTSGGRTDTQYF

clone size: few
D gene: TRBD2
V gene: TRBV12-3/TRBV12-4
J gene: TRBJ2-7
CDR3 DNA: TGTGCCAGCGCTCGGACTAGCCGACCCTACGAGCAGTACTTC
CDR3 protein: CASARTSRPYEQYF

clone size: few
D gene: NA
V gene: TRBV20-1
J gene: TRBJ2-3
CDR3 DNA: TGCAGTGCTAGAGAGTCCACACGTAGCACAGATACGCAGTATTTT
CDR3 protein: CSARESTRSTDTQYF

clone size: NA
D gene: TRBD1
V gene: TRBV15
J gene: TRBJ2-2
CDR3 DNA: TGTGCCACCAGCAGAGCAACAGGGGTCTCTTCCGGGGAGCTGTTTTTT
CDR3 protein: CATSRATGVSSGELFF

clone size: many
D gene: NA
V gene: TRBV6-6
J gene: TRBJ2-5
CDR3 DNA: TGTGCCAGCAGCGAAGGCCCCACCCGAGAGACCCAGTACTTC
CDR3 protein: CASSEGPTRETQYF

clone size: many
D gene: NA
V gene: TRBV7-2
J gene: TRBJ2-7
CDR3 DNA: TGTGCCAGCAGCTTAGCCGGGCCCCCGGGTGTATCCTACGAGCAGTACTTC
CDR3 protein: CASSLAGPPGVSYEQYF

clone size: NA
D gene: NA
V gene: TRBV27
J gene: TRBJ2-5
CDR3 DNA: TGTGCCAGCAGTCCGACAGGGGCGGGAGGGCCAGAGACCCAGTACTTC
CDR3 protein: CASSPTGAGGPETQYF

clone size: many
D gene: NA
V gene: TRBV7-2
J gene: TRBJ2-7
CDR3 DNA: TGTGCCAGCAGCTTTGCTAGGATCGAGCAGTACTTC
CDR3 protein: CASSFARIEQYF

clone size: few
D gene: TRBD2
V gene: TRBV28
J gene: TRBJ2-7
CDR3 DNA: TGTGCCAGCAGTGAAGACGGGTATGAGGGAGCGGGAGTTCGAAACGAGCAGTACTTC
CDR3 protein: CASSEDGYEGAGVRNEQYF

clone size: many
D gene: NA
V gene: TRBV15
J gene: TRBJ2-6
CDR3 DNA: TGTGCCACCGGCAGGGGAGTAAACTCTGGGGCCAACGTCCTGACTTTC
CDR3 protein: CATGRGVNSGANVLTF

clone size: many
D gene: TRBD1
V gene: TRBV7-9
J gene: TRBJ2-7
CDR3 DNA: TGTGCCAGCAGCTCACCGGGACAGCGATCCTACGAGCAGTACTTC
CDR3 protein: CASSSPGQRSYEQYF

clone size: NA
D gene: NA
V gene: TRBV4-3
J gene: TRBJ2-2
CDR3 DNA: TGCGCCAGCAGCGGTCAAATGCCCGGGGAGCTGTTTTTT
CDR3 protein: CASSGQMPGELFF

clone size: many
D gene: NA
V gene: TRBV10-3
J gene: TRBJ1-3
CDR3 DNA: TGTGCCATGGGAAGCTCTGGAAACACCATATATTTT
CDR3 protein: CAMGSSGNTIYF

clone size: NA
D gene: TRBD2
V gene: TRBV7-9
J gene: TRBJ2-3
CDR3 DNA: TGTGCCAGCAGCTTAGAGTCTCTACTAGCGGGCGGAAGAGATACGCAGTATTTT
CDR3 protein: CASSLESLLAGGRDTQYF

clone size: NA
D gene: NA
V gene: TRBV2
J gene: TRBJ2-5
CDR3 DNA: TGTGCCAGCAGAACCGTTCCGGGGGAGACCCAGTACTTC
CDR3 protein: CASRTVPGETQYF

clone size: few
D gene: TRBD1
V gene: TRBV6-6
J gene: TRBJ1-1
CDR3 DNA: TGTGCCAGCAGCTTCAACAGGGGTGGGACTGAAGCTTTCTTT
CDR3 protein: CASSFNRGGTEAFF

clone size: few
D gene: NA
V gene: TRBV11-2
J gene: TRBJ2-2
CDR3 DNA: TGTGCCAGCACCGGATGGGGGAACACCGGGGAGCTGTTTTTT
CDR3 protein: CASTGWGNTGELFF

clone size: many
D gene: NA
V gene: TRBV2
J gene: TRBJ2-1
CDR3 DNA: TGTGCCAGCAAGGAGGCGGTCCACAATGAGCAGTTCTTC
CDR3 protein: CASKEAVHNEQFF

clone size: NA
D gene: NA
V gene: TRBV6-1
J gene: TRBJ2-3
CDR3 DNA: TGTGCCAGCAGCCCAGTCCCGGCAGATACGCAGTATTTT
CDR3 protein: CASSPVPADTQYF

clone size: few
D gene: NA
V gene: TRBV5-1
J gene: TRBJ2-3
CDR3 DNA: TGCGCCAGCAGCTTGCGCGCAGGACCCACAGATACGCAGTATTTT
CDR3 protein: CASSLRAGPTDTQYF